This T cell receptor (beta chain) was recovered during a study of cytomegalovirus exposure and HLA in healthy donors. The PCR ran on 60 Vbeta and 13 Jbeta primers. Libraries were prepared by immunoSEQ multiplex PCR; TCRdb keeps only in-frame clonotypes and omits some of them. Of 110,000 or so clones listed, 82% are singletons. Regarding this clone: Distinct nucleotide sequences in the sample also encode this CDR3.

The sample was PBMCs. This sequence was found in a woman younger than 30 in good health and CMV-seronegative.

CDR3 sequence: CAWASETGAYNEQFF. The CDR3 region has the DNA TGTGCCTGGGCTTCGGAAACAGGGGCCTACAATGAGCAGTTCTTC. This rearrangement joins TRBV30 to TRBJ2-1; 7 bases agree with TRBD1. The V and J ends lost 5 bases and 2 bases, in that order; junction bases with no gene match: 9. The CDR3 covers 15 residues. Germline V lookup: CDR1 GTSNPN, CDR2 SVGIG (reference sequence).